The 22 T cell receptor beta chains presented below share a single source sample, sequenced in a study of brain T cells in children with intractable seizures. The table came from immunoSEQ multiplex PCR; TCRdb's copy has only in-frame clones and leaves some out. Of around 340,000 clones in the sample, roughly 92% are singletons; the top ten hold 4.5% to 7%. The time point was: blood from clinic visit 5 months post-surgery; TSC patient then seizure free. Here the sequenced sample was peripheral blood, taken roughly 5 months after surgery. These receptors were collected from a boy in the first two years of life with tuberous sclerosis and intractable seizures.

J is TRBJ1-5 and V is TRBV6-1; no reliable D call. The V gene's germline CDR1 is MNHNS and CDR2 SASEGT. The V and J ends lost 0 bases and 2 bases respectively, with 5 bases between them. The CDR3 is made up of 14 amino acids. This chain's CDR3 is CASSEAWGNQPQHF. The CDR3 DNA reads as TGTGCCAGCAGTGAAGCATGGGGCAATCAGCCCCAGCATTTT.

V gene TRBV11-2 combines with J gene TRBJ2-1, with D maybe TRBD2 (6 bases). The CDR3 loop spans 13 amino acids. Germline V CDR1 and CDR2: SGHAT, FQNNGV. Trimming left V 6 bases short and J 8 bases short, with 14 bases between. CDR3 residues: CASRAAWGDEQFF. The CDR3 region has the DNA TGTGCCAGCAGGGCCGCCTGGGGGGATGAGCAGTTCTTC.

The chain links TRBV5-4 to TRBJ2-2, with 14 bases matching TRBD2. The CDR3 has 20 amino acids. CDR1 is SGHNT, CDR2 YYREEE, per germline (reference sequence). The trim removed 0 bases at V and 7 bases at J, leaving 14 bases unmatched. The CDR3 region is CASSLGWSGLAGDGVGELFF. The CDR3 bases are TGTGCCAGCAGCTTGGGATGGTCGGGACTAGCGGGAGACGGGGTCGGGGAGCTGTTTTTT.

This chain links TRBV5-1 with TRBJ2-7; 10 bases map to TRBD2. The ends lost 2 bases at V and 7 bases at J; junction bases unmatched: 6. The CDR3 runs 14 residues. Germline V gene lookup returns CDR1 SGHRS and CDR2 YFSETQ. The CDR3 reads CASSFVAGGPEQYF. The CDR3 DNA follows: TGCGCCAGCAGCTTTGTAGCGGGGGGTCCTGAGCAGTACTTC. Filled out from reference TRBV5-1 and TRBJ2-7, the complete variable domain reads KAGVTQTPRYLIKTRGQQVTLSCSPISGHRSVSWYQQTPGQGLQFLFEYFSETQRNKGNFPGRFSGRQFSNSRSEMNVSTLELGDSALYLCASSFVAGGPEQYFGPGTRLTVT.

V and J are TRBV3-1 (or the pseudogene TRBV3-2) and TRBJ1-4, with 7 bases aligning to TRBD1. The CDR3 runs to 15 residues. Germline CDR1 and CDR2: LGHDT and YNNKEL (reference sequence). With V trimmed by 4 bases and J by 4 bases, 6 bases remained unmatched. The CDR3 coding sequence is TGTGCCAGCAGCCTCCGGACAGGTCATAATGAAAAACTGTTTTTT. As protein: CASSLRTGHNEKLFF.

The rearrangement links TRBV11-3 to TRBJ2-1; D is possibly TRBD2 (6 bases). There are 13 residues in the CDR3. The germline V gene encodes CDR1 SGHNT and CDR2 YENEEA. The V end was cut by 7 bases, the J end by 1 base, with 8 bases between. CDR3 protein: CASNAGSYNEQFF. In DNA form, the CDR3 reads TGTGCCAGCAACGCGGGGTCCTACAATGAGCAGTTCTTC.

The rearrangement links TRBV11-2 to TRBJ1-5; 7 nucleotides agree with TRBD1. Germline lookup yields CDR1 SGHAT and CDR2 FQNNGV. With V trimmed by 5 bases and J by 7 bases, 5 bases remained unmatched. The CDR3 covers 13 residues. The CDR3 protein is CASSRDSRQPQHF. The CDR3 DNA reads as TGTGCCAGCAGCCGGGACAGCAGGCAGCCCCAGCATTTT.

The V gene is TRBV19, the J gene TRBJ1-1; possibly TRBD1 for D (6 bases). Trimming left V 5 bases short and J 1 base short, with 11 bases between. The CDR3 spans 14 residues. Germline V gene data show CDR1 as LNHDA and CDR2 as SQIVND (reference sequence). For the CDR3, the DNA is TGTGCCAGTAGTTACAGGACAGCGAACACTGAAGCTTTCTTT. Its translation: CASSYRTANTEAFF.

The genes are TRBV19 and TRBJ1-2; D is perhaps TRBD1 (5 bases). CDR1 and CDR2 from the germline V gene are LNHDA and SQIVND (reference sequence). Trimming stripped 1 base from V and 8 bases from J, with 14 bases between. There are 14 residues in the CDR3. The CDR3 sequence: CASSIVPGGLGYTF. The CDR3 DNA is TGTGCCAGTAGTATAGTTCCCGGGGGTCTCGGCTACACCTTC.

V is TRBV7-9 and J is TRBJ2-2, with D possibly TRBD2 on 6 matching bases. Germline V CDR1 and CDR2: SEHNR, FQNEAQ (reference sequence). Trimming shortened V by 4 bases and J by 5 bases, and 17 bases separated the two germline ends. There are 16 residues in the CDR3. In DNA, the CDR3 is TGTGCCAGCAGCTACCCCGGAGGTAGCGGTACCGGGGAGCTGTTTTTT. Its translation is CASSYPGGSGTGELFF.

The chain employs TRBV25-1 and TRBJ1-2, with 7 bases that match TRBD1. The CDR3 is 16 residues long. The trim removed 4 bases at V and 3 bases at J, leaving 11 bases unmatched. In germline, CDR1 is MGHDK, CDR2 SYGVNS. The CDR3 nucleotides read TGTGCCAGCAGTGGGATGTGGGGACAGATCTACTATGGCTACACCTTC. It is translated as CASSGMWGQIYYGYTF.

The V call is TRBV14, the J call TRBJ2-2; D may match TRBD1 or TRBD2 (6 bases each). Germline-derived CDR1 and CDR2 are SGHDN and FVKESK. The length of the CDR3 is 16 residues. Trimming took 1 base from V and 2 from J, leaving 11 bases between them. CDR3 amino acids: CASSQGSGGNTGELFF. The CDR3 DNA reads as TGTGCCAGCAGCCAAGGCTCCGGGGGCAACACCGGGGAGCTGTTTTTT.

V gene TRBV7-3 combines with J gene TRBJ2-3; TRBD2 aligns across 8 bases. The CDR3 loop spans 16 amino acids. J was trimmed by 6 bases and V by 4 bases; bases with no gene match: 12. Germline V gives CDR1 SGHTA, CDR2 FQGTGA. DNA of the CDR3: TGTGCCAGCAGCTCGACTAGCGCCGAGGGTTGGGATACGCAGTATTTT. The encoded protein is CASSSTSAEGWDTQYF.

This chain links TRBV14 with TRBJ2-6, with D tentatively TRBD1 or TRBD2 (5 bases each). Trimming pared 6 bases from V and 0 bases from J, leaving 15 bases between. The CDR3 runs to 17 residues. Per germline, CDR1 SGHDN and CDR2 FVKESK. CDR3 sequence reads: CASSSGTYLSGANVLTF. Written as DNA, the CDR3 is TGTGCCAGCAGTTCCGGGACCTACCTCTCTGGGGCCAACGTCCTGACTTTC.

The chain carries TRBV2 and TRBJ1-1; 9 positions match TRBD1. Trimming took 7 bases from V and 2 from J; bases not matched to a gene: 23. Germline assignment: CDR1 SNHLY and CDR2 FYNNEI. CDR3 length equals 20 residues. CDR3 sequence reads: CASTLPIGTGSPVGNTEAFF. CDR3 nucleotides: TGTGCCAGCACCCTGCCCATCGGGACAGGGTCCCCAGTAGGTAACACTGAAGCTTTCTTT.

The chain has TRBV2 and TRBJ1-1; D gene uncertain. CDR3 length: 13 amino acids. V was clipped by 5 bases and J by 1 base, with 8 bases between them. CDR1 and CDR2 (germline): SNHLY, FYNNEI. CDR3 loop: CASSLRANTEAFF. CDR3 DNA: TGTGCCAGCAGTTTGAGGGCGAACACTGAAGCTTTCTTT.

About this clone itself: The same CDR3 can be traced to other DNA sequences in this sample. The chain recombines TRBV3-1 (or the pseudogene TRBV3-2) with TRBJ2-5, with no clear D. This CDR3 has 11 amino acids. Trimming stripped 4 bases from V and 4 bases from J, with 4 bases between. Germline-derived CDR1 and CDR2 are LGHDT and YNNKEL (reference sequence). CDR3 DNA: TGTGCCAGCAGCCGGAGAGAGACCCAGTACTTC. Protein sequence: CASSRRETQYF.

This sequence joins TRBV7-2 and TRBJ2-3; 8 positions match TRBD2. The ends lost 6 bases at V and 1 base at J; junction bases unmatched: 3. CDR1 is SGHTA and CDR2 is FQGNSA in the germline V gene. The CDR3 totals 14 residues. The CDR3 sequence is CASRQAGGTDTQYF. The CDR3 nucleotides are TGTGCCAGCAGGCAAGCGGGGGGCACAGATACGCAGTATTTT.

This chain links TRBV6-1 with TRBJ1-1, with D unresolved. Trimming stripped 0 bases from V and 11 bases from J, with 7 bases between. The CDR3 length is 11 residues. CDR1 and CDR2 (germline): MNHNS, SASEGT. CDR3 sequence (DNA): TGTGCCAGCAGTGAAGCAAGACCCGCTTTCTTT. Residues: CASSEARPAFF.

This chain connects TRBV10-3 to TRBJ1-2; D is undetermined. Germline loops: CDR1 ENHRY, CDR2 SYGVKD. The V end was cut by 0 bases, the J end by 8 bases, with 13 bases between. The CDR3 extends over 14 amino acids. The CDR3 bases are TGTGCCATCAGTGAGTCAGGCACCTTGGGAGGCTACACCTTC. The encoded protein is CAISESGTLGGYTF.

CDR3 amino acids: CASGAVYSNQPQHF. The CDR3, as DNA: TGTGCCAGCGGGGCCGTTTATAGCAATCAGCCCCAGCATTTT. V gene TRBV27 combines with J gene TRBJ1-5; D may be TRBD1 (5 bases). The germline V and J ends were trimmed by 8 bases and 0 bases, with 11 bases remaining between them. The CDR3 runs to 14 residues. CDR1 and CDR2 (germline): MNHEY, SMNVEV (reference sequence).

The DNA for the CDR3 is TGTGCCATCTTATACTTCACCCCCGCGGGCTTAAACATTCAGTACTTC. It yields the protein CAILYFTPAGLNIQYF. This sequence joins TRBV10-3 and TRBJ2-4; possibly TRBD2 for D (5 bases). CDR1 and CDR2 from the germline V gene are ENHRY and SYGVKD. The CDR3 contains 16 residues. Trimming took off 8 bases at V and 6 bases at J, with 23 bases between the two ends.